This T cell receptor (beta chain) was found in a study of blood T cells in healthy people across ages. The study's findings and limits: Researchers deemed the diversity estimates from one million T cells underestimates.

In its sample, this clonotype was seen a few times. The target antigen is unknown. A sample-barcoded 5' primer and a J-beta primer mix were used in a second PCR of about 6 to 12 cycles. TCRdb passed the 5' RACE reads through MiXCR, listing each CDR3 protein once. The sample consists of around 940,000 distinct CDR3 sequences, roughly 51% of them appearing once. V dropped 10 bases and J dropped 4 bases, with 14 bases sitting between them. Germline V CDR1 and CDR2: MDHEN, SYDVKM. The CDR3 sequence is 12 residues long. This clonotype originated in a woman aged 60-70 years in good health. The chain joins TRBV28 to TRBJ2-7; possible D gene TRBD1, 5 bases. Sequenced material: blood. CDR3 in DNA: TGTGCCACCCGACCCCCAGGGTACGAGCAGTACTTC. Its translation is CATRPPGYEQYF.